The 18 T cell receptor beta chains presented below share a single source sample, sequenced in a study of vaccination and CD4 T cells after COVID-19. Treatment here: roughly 10-day PBMC culture with coronavirus spike peptide pools or control peptides (ViraFEST assay). An Oncomine TCR Beta short-read assay was used to sequence the DNA from cultured CD4+ T cells. TCRdb reprocessed the PCR reads with MiXCR, giving one entry per CDR3 protein. Among several thousand distinct CDR3 sequences listed, around 32% were seen once. No antigens are known for them. The sequences come from CD4+ T cells from blood, cultured in vitro, collected after SARS-CoV-2 vaccination. The receptor set was obtained from a human donor who had recovered from COVID-19.

The chain recombines TRBV7-9 with TRBJ2-7, with a possible D match to TRBD2 (5 bases). Per the germline V gene, CDR1 is SEHNR and CDR2 is FQNEAQ (reference sequence). This CDR3 spans 12 amino acids. Trimming took 4 bases from V and 7 from J, leaving 11 bases between them. The CDR3 reads CASSSMSGEQYF. In DNA form, the CDR3 reads TGTGCCAGCAGCTCAATGTCGGGGGAGCAGTACTTC.

The chain employs TRBV19 and TRBJ1-2; D unclear. The ends were cut back, 5 bases at V and 2 bases at J, with 12 bases in the middle. Per the germline V gene, CDR1 is LNHDA and CDR2 is SQIVND (reference sequence). This CDR3 spans 14 amino acids. In DNA form, the CDR3 reads TGTGCCAGTAGTCCCCCGGGAAGAAACTATGGCTACACCTTC. Translating it yields CASSPPGRNYGYTF. The full variable domain, in which reference TRBV19 and TRBJ1-2 provide the parts outside the CDR3, is DGGITQSPKYLFRKEGQNVTLSCEQNLNHDAMYWYRQDPGQGLRLIYYSQIVNDFQKGDIAEGYSVSREKKESFPLTVTSAQKNPTAFYLCASSPPGRNYGYTFGSGTRLTVV.

This clonotype is labeled medium-sized. This sequence joins TRBV10-3 and TRBJ1-2; 7 bases match TRBD1. V lost 7 bases to trimming and J lost 5 bases; unmatched junction nucleotides: 4. In germline, CDR1 is ENHRY, CDR2 SYGVKD. The CDR3 extends over 12 amino acids. The CDR3 coding sequence is TGTGCCATCAAAGGACAGGAGTATGGCTACACCTTC. As protein: CAIKGQEYGYTF.

V is TRBV2 and J is TRBJ2-5; 8 nucleotides match TRBD2. This CDR3 spans 15 amino acids. Germline CDR1 SNHLY, CDR2 FYNNEI. Trimming cost V 6 bases and J 5 bases; bases outside gene matches: 11. The CDR3, as DNA: TGTGCCAGCAGGATCGGGGGGGATCCAGGGGAGACCCAGTACTTC. Its protein product is CASRIGGDPGETQYF.

This clonotype was seen more than once but under ten times. The chain combines TRBV24-1 with TRBJ2-1; D is uncertain. V was shortened by 6 bases and J by 8 bases, with 13 bases between the two germline ends. The CDR3 length is 13 residues. Germline V lookup: CDR1 KGHDR, CDR2 SFDVKD. The CDR3 DNA reads as TGTGCCACCAGTAGGGCCGGCGTCGATGAGCAGTTCTTC. Translated, it gives CATSRAGVDEQFF.

This clonotype is categorized as large. This chain links TRBV24-1 with TRBJ2-3, with TRBD1 matching over 8 bases. CDR1 and CDR2 from the germline V gene are KGHDR and SFDVKD. Trimming took 0 bases from V and 5 from J; bases not matched to a gene: 3. CDR3 size: 15 residues. CDR3 sequence (DNA): TGTGCCACCAGTGATTTGAGAACAGGGGGAGATACGCAGTATTTT. Translating it yields CATSDLRTGGDTQYF.

This clonotype has only a few counts. The J gene is TRBJ1-6, the V gene TRBV7-9; D is unresolved. V was pared by 1 base and J by 5 bases, with 6 bases between. Germline values: CDR1 SEHNR, CDR2 FQNEAQ (reference sequence). This CDR3 region has 14 residues. The CDR3 spells CASSLEANNSPLHF. The CDR3 DNA follows: TGTGCCAGCAGCTTAGAGGCTAATAATTCACCCCTCCACTTT. The full variable domain, completed using reference TRBV7-9 and TRBJ1-6, is DTGVSQNPRHKITKRGQNVTFRCDPISEHNRLYWYRQTLGQGPEFLTYFQNEAQLEKSRLLSDRFSAERPKGSFSTLEIQRTEQGDSAMYLCASSLEANNSPLHFGNGTRLTVT.

This clonotype is labeled medium-sized. The rearrangement joins TRBV20-1 to TRBJ2-5; 9 bases are a match to TRBD1. The CDR3 runs to 13 residues. Looked up from germline, CDR1 is DFQATT and CDR2 is SNEGSKA (reference sequence). V lost 6 bases to trimming and J lost 2 bases; unmatched junction nucleotides: 4. CDR3 sequence: CSALTGGQETQYF. The CDR3 bases are TGCAGTGCCCTGACAGGGGGTCAAGAGACCCAGTACTTC.

This chain connects TRBV28 to TRBJ2-7; D not resolved. This CDR3 contains 13 residues. V lost 0 bases to trimming and J lost 2 bases, with 5 bases between them. Germline values: CDR1 MDHEN, CDR2 SYDVKM. Written as DNA, the CDR3 is TGTGCCAGCAGTTTATGGAGAGCCTACGAGCAGTACTTC. Protein product: CASSLWRAYEQYF.

This chain links TRBV6-1 with TRBJ1-2; D not certain. Trimming cost V 1 base and J 6 bases, with 24 bases left between them. This CDR3 is 18 amino acids long. CDR1 is MNHNS and CDR2 is SASEGT in the germline V gene. The CDR3 sequence: CASSEVGFVGLTQHGYTF. CDR3 nucleotides: TGTGCCAGCAGTGAAGTAGGTTTTGTGGGTCTAACCCAGCATGGCTACACCTTC.

This clonotype was counted only a few times. The chain recombines TRBV10-1 with TRBJ2-7, with TRBD2 identical over 12 bases. With V trimmed by 0 bases and J by 7 bases, 7 bases remained unmatched. In germline, CDR1 is WNHNN, CDR2 SYGVQD (reference sequence). This CDR3 spans 16 amino acids. DNA for the CDR3: TGCGCCAGCAGTGAGTCGCTAGCGGGAGGGCGACGAGAGCAGTACTTC. It translates to CASSESLAGGRREQYF.

The V gene is TRBV7-8, the J gene TRBJ2-5; no clear D gene. Germline lookup yields CDR1 SGHVS and CDR2 FQNEAQ. This CDR3 has 14 amino acids. V lost 3 bases and J 2 bases, leaving 10 bases between the germline ends. For the CDR3, the DNA is TGTGCCAGCAGCTTTAGAATCACTCAAGAGACCCAGTACTTC. It is translated as CASSFRITQETQYF.

This clonotype has only a few counts. CDR3 region: CASSEWDRGYEQYF. The CDR3 bases are TGTGCCAGCAGTGAATGGGACAGGGGCTACGAGCAGTACTTC. The chain recombines TRBV6-1 with TRBJ2-7; 10 bases map to TRBD1. V dropped 2 bases and J dropped 3; count of bases not matched to a gene: 1. The CDR3 consists of 14 residues. Germline values: CDR1 MNHNS, CDR2 SASEGT.

This clonotype occurred a few times. This chain connects TRBV7-9 to TRBJ2-3, with TRBD2 matching 11 bases. The length of the CDR3 is 17 residues. J lost 0 bases, V lost 4 bases, and 6 bases had no gene match. Per the germline V gene, CDR1 is SEHNR and CDR2 is FQNEAQ (reference sequence). Here the CDR3 reads CASSWASGRISTDTQYF. Here the CDR3 DNA reads TGTGCCAGCAGCTGGGCTAGCGGGAGGATCAGCACAGATACGCAGTATTTT.

The rearrangement links TRBV20-1 to TRBJ2-1; no clear D gene. There are 18 residues in the CDR3. V was shortened by 4 bases and J by 6 bases, with 28 bases between the two germline ends. Germline V gives CDR1 DFQATT, CDR2 SNEGSKA (reference sequence). The CDR3 DNA follows: TGCAGTGCTATCTCTGGTAAGGACGGCTTCTTCCCGTCCAATGAGCAGTTCTTC. This encodes CSAISGKDGFFPSNEQFF.

The chain is built from TRBV28 and TRBJ2-7; weak D call: TRBD2 (6 bases). The CDR3 has 14 residues. Looked up from germline, CDR1 is MDHEN and CDR2 is SYDVKM. Trimming left V 5 bases short and J 5 bases short, with 16 bases between. The CDR3 sequence is CASSAPGTLNEQYF. CDR3 nucleotide sequence: TGTGCCAGCAGTGCCCCCGGGACTTTGAACGAGCAGTACTTC. The full variable domain, rest sourced from reference TRBV28 and TRBJ2-7, is DVKVTQSSRYLVKRTGEKVFLECVQDMDHENMFWYRQDPGLGLRLIYFSYDVKMKEKGDIPEGYSVSREKKERFSLILESASTNQTSMYLCASSAPGTLNEQYFGPGTRLTVT.

By proportion, this clonotype is medium-sized. This chain joins TRBV20-1 and TRBJ2-1, with a tentative D call TRBD2 (6 bases). The CDR3 consists of 10 residues. V lost 5 bases, J lost 10 bases, and 9 bases lay in between. Germline values: CDR1 DFQATT, CDR2 SNEGSKA (reference sequence). As DNA, the CDR3 is TGCAGTGCTGGGGACTGGGAGCAGTTCTTC. It encodes CSAGDWEQFF.

This clonotype is categorized as medium-sized. The chain couples TRBV24-1 to TRBJ1-1, with D maybe TRBD1 (5 bases). V dropped 9 bases and J dropped 8 bases, with 15 bases sitting between them. Germline V lookup: CDR1 KGHDR, CDR2 SFDVKD. This CDR3 has 12 amino acids. This chain's CDR3 is CATGEEGREAFF. The CDR3 coding sequence is TGTGCCACCGGCGAGGAGGGGAGGGAAGCTTTCTTT.